A selection of T cell receptor beta chains follows, all from one sample in a study of blood T cell repertoires in COVID-19. Repertoires were generated with immunoSEQ multiplex PCR, while TCRdb's copy carries only in-frame clones and drops some. This table holds 250,000 to 300,000 clones, around 90% found once. Material: PBMCs or T cells enriched from blood (not recorded which). The receptors originated from a woman aged 25 to 39 who had recovered from COVID-19. The CDR3 runs from the conserved cysteine through the conserved F or W. Fields, in order: clone size, V gene, D gene, J gene, CDR3 DNA, CDR3 protein. D genes are given only for firm matches. Clone sizes are given selectively: once, few, many, or a class where the clone is expanded.

clone size: -; V gene: TRBV11-2; D gene: -; J gene: TRBJ1-2; CDR3 DNA: TGTGCCAGCAGCTTAGGAGTCAGGCAGGGCGTCGATTATGGCTACACCTTC; CDR3 protein: CASSLGVRQGVDYGYTF
clone size: -; V gene: TRBV7-2; D gene: -; J gene: TRBJ2-3; CDR3 DNA: TGTGCCAGCAGCTTGAGGACAGATACGCAGTATTTT; CDR3 protein: CASSLRTDTQYF
clone size: -; V gene: TRBV7-2; D gene: TRBD2; J gene: TRBJ2-1; CDR3 DNA: TGTGCCAGCAGCTTAGCAGGGCGGGCCGGGGGGAATGAGCAGTTCTTC; CDR3 protein: CASSLAGRAGGNEQFF
clone size: -; V gene: TRBV5-1; D gene: -; J gene: TRBJ1-3; CDR3 DNA: TGCGCCAGCAGCTTGGCCCTAGGGGACTCTGGAAACACCATATATTTT; CDR3 protein: CASSLALGDSGNTIYF
clone size: -; V gene: TRBV30; D gene: -; J gene: TRBJ1-1; CDR3 DNA: TGTGCCTGGAGGATACAGGGCAAGGTTAATGAAGCTTTCTTT; CDR3 protein: CAWRIQGKVNEAFF
clone size: -; V gene: TRBV20-1; D gene: -; J gene: TRBJ2-7; CDR3 DNA: TGCAGTGCTAGAGACAAATACGAGCAGTACTTC; CDR3 protein: CSARDKYEQYF
clone size: -; V gene: TRBV4-2; D gene: TRBD1; J gene: TRBJ1-1; CDR3 DNA: TGTGCCAGCAGCCAAGATCAGGACAGGGCGGCGCCTGAAGCTTTCTTT; CDR3 protein: CASSQDQDRAAPEAFF
clone size: -; V gene: TRBV6-5; D gene: TRBD1; J gene: TRBJ1-1; CDR3 DNA: TGTGCCAGCAGGCGGACAGGGGAGAACACTGAAGCTTTCTTT; CDR3 protein: CASRRTGENTEAFF
clone size: -; V gene: TRBV4-3; D gene: TRBD2; J gene: TRBJ2-7; CDR3 DNA: TGCGCCAGCAGCCAAGCCCGGCAAGGGGTAGCGGGAGGGTGGTACGAGCAGTACTTC; CDR3 protein: CASSQARQGVAGGWYEQYF
clone size: -; V gene: TRBV9; D gene: -; J gene: TRBJ1-3; CDR3 DNA: TGTGCCAGCAGCGTAGACCAGTCTGGAAACACCATATATTTT; CDR3 protein: CASSVDQSGNTIYF
clone size: -; V gene: TRBV18; D gene: -; J gene: TRBJ2-7; CDR3 DNA: TGTGCCAGCTCACCACTTGACAGGTCCGAGCAGTACTTC; CDR3 protein: CASSPLDRSEQYF
clone size: -; V gene: TRBV19; D gene: TRBD1; J gene: TRBJ1-4; CDR3 DNA: TGTGCCAGTAGTCCGACAGGGGGTGGGACGCCGGAAAAACTGTTTTTT; CDR3 protein: CASSPTGGGTPEKLFF
clone size: once; V gene: TRBV28; D gene: -; J gene: TRBJ1-3; CDR3 DNA: TGTGCCAGCAGTACCCCAGGACAAGAGATAGGAAACACCATATATTTT; CDR3 protein: CASSTPGQEIGNTIYF
clone size: -; V gene: TRBV19; D gene: -; J gene: TRBJ1-2; CDR3 DNA: TGTGCCAGTAGTATAAAAGGGGACTATGGCTACACCTTC; CDR3 protein: CASSIKGDYGYTF
clone size: -; V gene: TRBV28; D gene: -; J gene: TRBJ2-1; CDR3 DNA: TGTGCCAGCAGTTTATCGGGAGCTTTACCTTGGGGCAATGAGCAGTTCTTC; CDR3 protein: CASSLSGALPWGNEQFF
clone size: -; V gene: TRBV19; D gene: -; J gene: TRBJ2-1; CDR3 DNA: TGTGCCAGTAGTCTAACAGGGTTGAATGAGCAGTTCTTC; CDR3 protein: CASSLTGLNEQFF
clone size: -; V gene: TRBV6-5; D gene: -; J gene: TRBJ2-1; CDR3 DNA: TGTGCCAGCAGTTACGGTCGGGGCAATGAGCAGTTCTTC; CDR3 protein: CASSYGRGNEQFF
clone size: -; V gene: TRBV5-5; D gene: TRBD1; J gene: TRBJ1-4; CDR3 DNA: TGTGCCAGCAGCGCACCAACCGGGACAGGGGCTGTAAAACTGTTTTTT; CDR3 protein: CASSAPTGTGAVKLFF
clone size: -; V gene: TRBV15; D gene: -; J gene: TRBJ1-3; CDR3 DNA: TGTGCCACCAGCAGAGAGAGTGCCGACTCTGGAAACACCATATATTTT; CDR3 protein: CATSRESADSGNTIYF
clone size: once; V gene: TRBV3-1/TRBV3-2; D gene: TRBD2; J gene: TRBJ2-2; CDR3 DNA: TGTGCCAGCAGCCACGGGAGGGTCGGGGAGCTGTTTTTT; CDR3 protein: CASSHGRVGELFF
clone size: -; V gene: TRBV19; D gene: TRBD2; J gene: TRBJ2-7; CDR3 DNA: TGTGCCAGTAGTATAACTAGCGCTTCCTACGAGCAGTACTTC; CDR3 protein: CASSITSASYEQYF
clone size: -; V gene: TRBV28; D gene: TRBD1; J gene: TRBJ1-2; CDR3 DNA: TGTGCCACACCCCCTGGGACAGGGGGCGCAAACTATGGCTACACCTTC; CDR3 protein: CATPPGTGGANYGYTF
clone size: -; V gene: TRBV23-1; D gene: -; J gene: TRBJ1-5; CDR3 DNA: TGCGCCAGCAGTCAATCCTCAGGGCTCAATCAGCCCCAGCATTTT; CDR3 protein: CASSQSSGLNQPQHF
clone size: few; V gene: TRBV7-3; D gene: TRBD2; J gene: TRBJ2-3; CDR3 DNA: TGTGCCAGCAGCTCGATAGCGGGAGCCCCAGATACGCAGTATTTT; CDR3 protein: CASSSIAGAPDTQYF
clone size: -; V gene: TRBV6-1; D gene: TRBD2; J gene: TRBJ2-3; CDR3 DNA: TGTGCCAGCAGTGAACTAGCGGGAGGGCCGGATACGCAGTATTTT; CDR3 protein: CASSELAGGPDTQYF
clone size: -; V gene: TRBV7-8; D gene: -; J gene: TRBJ2-5; CDR3 DNA: TGTGCCAGCAGCTTAGGCAGTCTTAAAGAGACCCAGTACTTC; CDR3 protein: CASSLGSLKETQYF
clone size: -; V gene: TRBV30; D gene: TRBD1; J gene: TRBJ1-4; CDR3 DNA: TGTGCCTGGAGTCTGGGACAGGGGAATGAAAAACTGTTTTTT; CDR3 protein: CAWSLGQGNEKLFF
clone size: -; V gene: TRBV7-9; D gene: -; J gene: TRBJ1-5; CDR3 DNA: TGTGCCAGCAGCTTAGGTGGGAGGGTGGATCAGCCCCAGCATTTT; CDR3 protein: CASSLGGRVDQPQHF
clone size: -; V gene: TRBV10-3; D gene: TRBD1; J gene: TRBJ1-5; CDR3 DNA: TGTGCCATCAGTGATCCCGGACAGGGGACAAGTCCCCAGCATTTT; CDR3 protein: CAISDPGQGTSPQHF
clone size: -; V gene: TRBV18; D gene: -; J gene: TRBJ1-2; CDR3 DNA: TGTGCCAGCTCACCAAATTTGTCTCCCTATGGCTACACCTTC; CDR3 protein: CASSPNLSPYGYTF
clone size: -; V gene: TRBV28; D gene: -; J gene: TRBJ1-6; CDR3 DNA: TGTGCCAGTTCCAACCGGAGAGGCTCCTATAATTCACCCCTCCACTTT; CDR3 protein: CASSNRRGSYNSPLHF
clone size: -; V gene: TRBV27; D gene: TRBD2; J gene: TRBJ2-1; CDR3 DNA: TGTGCCAGCAGTTTCCTAGCGGGAGGGAAGGATGAGCAGTTCTTC; CDR3 protein: CASSFLAGGKDEQFF
clone size: -; V gene: TRBV25-1; D gene: TRBD1; J gene: TRBJ1-6; CDR3 DNA: TGTGCCAGCAGTGAGGACCCTGGGACAGATAATTCACCCCTCCACTTT; CDR3 protein: CASSEDPGTDNSPLHF
clone size: -; V gene: TRBV9; D gene: TRBD2; J gene: TRBJ2-3; CDR3 DNA: TGTGCCAGCAGCGTATCGGGAGGGCCAGGGGATACGCAGTATTTT; CDR3 protein: CASSVSGGPGDTQYF